Listed below are T cell receptor beta chains from one sample, sequenced in a study of T cells in Graves' hyperthyroidism and ophthalmopathy. TCRdb re-called the multiplex PCR reads through MiXCR, storing one row per CDR3 protein. This table holds about 580,000 distinct CDR3 sequences, around 14% found once. The sample comprised blood. The source of these receptors is a woman in her thirties with Graves' hyperthyroidism that later progressed to Graves' ophthalmopathy. Each CDR3 is given with its conserved first and last residue. D genes are given only for firm matches. Clone sizes are given selectively: once, few, many, or a class where the clone is expanded.

>TRBV11-2|TRBJ2-7|.|.
TGTGCCAGCAGCTCCCGCCTCAAGCTTGGGGAGCAGTACTTC
CASSSRLKLGEQYF
>TRBV3-1|TRBJ2-5|.|many
TGTGCCAGCAGCCAAGCCGGGGAAGAGACCCAGTACTTC
CASSQAGEETQYF
>TRBV9|TRBJ1-5|.|many
TGTGCCAGCAGCGTAGACGGACAGAACAATCAGCCCCAGCATTTT
CASSVDGQNNQPQHF
>TRBV27|TRBJ1-6|TRBD1|many
TGTGCCAGCAGTTTAGGGGGACAGAATTCACCCCTCCACTTT
CASSLGGQNSPLHF
>TRBV5-6|TRBJ2-5|.|.
TGTGCCAGCAGTTTATCACAGGCTCCTGGGGAGACCCAGTACTTC
CASSLSQAPGETQYF
>TRBV27|TRBJ2-7|TRBD2|few
TGTGCCAGCAGTTTAGGGGACTACTACGAGCAGTACTTC
CASSLGDYYEQYF
>TRBV27|TRBJ1-4|.|many
TGTGCCAGCAGTTTATCGTTCAGGGGTAATGAAAAACTGTTTTTT
CASSLSFRGNEKLFF
>TRBV20-1|TRBJ2-3|.|.
TGCAGTGCTAGTACGGGGACAGATACGCAGTATTTT
CSASTGTDTQYF
>TRBV7-3|TRBJ1-1|.|few
TGTGCCAGCAGCTTAAATTGGCACACTGAAGCTTTCTTT
CASSLNWHTEAFF
>TRBV28|TRBJ1-2|.|.
TGTGCCAGCAGTTTATCAGTGGGGGGACGGCCTCTTGACGGCTACACCTTC
CASSLSVGGRPLDGYTF
>TRBV4-1|TRBJ1-2|.|few
TGCGCCAGCAGCCAAGATCTTGGGCAGCCCCGGCCACTTGACGGCTACACCTTC
CASSQDLGQPRPLDGYTF